The following is a TCR beta chain sequence with its context. The data were obtained in a study of shared clonotypes between healthy human individuals. TCRdb's table, derived via immunoSEQ multiplex PCR, lists solely in-frame clones and lacks some. This sample has roughly 2.2 million clones, with approximately 93% found just once. Every contributor of samples was a Caucasian grown-up residing in Nashville, Tennessee. J lost 5 bases, V lost 5 bases, and 6 bases had no gene match. This CDR3 comprises 14 residues. From germline, CDR1 is SGHRS and CDR2 YFSETQ. The chain uses TRBV5-1 and TRBJ2-5, with TRBD1 matching over 10 bases. This TCR came from a man aged 18 to 30 in good health. Some clones in this sample may be carry-over from other donors' samples. Material: naive CD4+ T cells from PBMCs. Subset in this sample: CD45RA+ positively selected. CDR3 nucleotide sequence: TGCGCCAGCAGAAGACAGGGGGCGAGCGAGACCCAGTACTTC. Translated: CASRRQGASETQYF.